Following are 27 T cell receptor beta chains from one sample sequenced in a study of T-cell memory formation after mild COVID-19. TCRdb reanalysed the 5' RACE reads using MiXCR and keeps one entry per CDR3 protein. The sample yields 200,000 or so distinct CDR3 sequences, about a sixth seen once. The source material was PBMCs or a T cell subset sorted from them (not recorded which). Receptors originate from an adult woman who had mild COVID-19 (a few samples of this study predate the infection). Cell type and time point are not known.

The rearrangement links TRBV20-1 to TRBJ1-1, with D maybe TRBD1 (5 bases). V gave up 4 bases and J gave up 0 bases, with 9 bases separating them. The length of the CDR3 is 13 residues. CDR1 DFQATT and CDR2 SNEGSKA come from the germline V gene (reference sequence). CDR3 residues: CSATLGVNTEAFF. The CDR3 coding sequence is TGCAGTGCTACCTTGGGGGTGAACACTGAAGCTTTCTTT.

Here the CDR3 reads CASSHSQGNEQYF. In DNA, the CDR3 is TGTGCCAGCAGCCACTCACAGGGGAACGAGCAGTACTTC. This chain uses TRBV11-2 with TRBJ2-7; 7 bases match TRBD1. Germline lookup yields CDR1 SGHAT and CDR2 FQNNGV. With 5 bases clipped from V and 5 bases from J, the junction kept 6 bases outside the gene matches. The CDR3 runs to 13 residues.

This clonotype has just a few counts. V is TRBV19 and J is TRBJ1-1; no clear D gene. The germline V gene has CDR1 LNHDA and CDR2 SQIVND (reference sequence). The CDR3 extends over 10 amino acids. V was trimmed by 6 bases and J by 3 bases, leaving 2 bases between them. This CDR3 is CASRDTEAFF. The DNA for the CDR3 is TGTGCCAGTAGGGACACTGAAGCTTTCTTT.

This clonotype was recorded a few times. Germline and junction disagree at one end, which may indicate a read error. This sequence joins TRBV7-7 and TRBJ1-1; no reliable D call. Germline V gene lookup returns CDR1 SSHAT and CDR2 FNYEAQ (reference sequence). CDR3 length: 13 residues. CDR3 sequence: CASSMTADTEAFF. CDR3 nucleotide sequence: TGTGCTAGCAGCATGACTGCGGACACTGAAGCTTTCTTT. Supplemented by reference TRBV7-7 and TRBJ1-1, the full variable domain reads GAGVSQSPRYKVTKRGQDVTLRCDPISSHATLYWYQQALGQGPEFLTYFNYEAQPDKSGLPSDRFSAERPEGSISTLTIQRTEQRDSAMYRCASSMTADTEAFFGQGTRLTVV.

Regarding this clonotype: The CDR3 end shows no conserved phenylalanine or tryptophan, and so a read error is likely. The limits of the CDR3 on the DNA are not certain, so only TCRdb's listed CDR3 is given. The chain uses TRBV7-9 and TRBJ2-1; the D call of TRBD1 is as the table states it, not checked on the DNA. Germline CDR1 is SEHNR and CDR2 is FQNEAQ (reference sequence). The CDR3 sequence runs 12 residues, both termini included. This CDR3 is CASSLVRQGKFL.

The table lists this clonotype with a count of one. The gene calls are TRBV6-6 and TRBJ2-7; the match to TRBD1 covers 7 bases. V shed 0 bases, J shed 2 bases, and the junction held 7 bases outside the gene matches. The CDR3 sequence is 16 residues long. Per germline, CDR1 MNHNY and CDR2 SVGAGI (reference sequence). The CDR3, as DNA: TGTGCCAGCAGTTACTCGGGACAGACACAACCCTACGAGCAGTACTTC. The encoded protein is CASSYSGQTQPYEQYF.

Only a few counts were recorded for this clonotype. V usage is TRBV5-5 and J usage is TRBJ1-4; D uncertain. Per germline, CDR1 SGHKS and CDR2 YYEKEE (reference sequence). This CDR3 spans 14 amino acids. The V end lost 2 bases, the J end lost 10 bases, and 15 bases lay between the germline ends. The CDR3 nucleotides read TGTGCCAGCAGCTTAGCGTTACCTACGGGAAAACTGTTTTTT. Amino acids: CASSLALPTGKLFF.

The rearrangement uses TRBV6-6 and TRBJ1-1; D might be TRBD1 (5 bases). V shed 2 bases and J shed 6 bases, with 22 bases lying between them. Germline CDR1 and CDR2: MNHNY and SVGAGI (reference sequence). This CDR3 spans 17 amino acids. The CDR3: CASSYGAARVAGAEAFF. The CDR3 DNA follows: TGTGCCAGCAGTTACGGTGCCGCCCGGGTGGCGGGGGCTGAAGCTTTCTTT.

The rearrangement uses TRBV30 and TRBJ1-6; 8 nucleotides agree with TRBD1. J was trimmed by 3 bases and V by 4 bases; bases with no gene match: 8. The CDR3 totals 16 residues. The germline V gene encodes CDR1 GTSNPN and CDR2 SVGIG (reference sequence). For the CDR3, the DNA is TGTGCCTGGACAGCAACAGGGGGTGTCTATAATTCACCCCTCCACTTT. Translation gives CAWTATGGVYNSPLHF.

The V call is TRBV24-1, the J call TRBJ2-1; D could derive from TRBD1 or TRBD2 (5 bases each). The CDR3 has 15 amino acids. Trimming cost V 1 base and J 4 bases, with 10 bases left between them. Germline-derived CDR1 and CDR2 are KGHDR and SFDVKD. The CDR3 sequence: CATSDLGREYNEQFF. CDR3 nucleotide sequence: TGTGCCACCAGTGATTTAGGCAGGGAGTACAATGAGCAGTTCTTC.

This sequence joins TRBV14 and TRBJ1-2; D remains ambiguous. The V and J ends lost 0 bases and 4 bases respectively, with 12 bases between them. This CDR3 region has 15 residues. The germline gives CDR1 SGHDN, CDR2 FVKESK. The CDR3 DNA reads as TGTGCCAGCAGCCAAGATTCGAGCAGCTCCTATGGCTACACCTTC. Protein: CASSQDSSSSYGYTF.

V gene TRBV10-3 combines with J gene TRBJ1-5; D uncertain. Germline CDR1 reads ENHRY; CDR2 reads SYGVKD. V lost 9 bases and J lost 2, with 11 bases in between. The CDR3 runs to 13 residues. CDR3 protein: CAIQREGNQPQHF. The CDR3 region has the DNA TGTGCCATTCAAAGGGAGGGCAATCAGCCCCAGCATTTT.

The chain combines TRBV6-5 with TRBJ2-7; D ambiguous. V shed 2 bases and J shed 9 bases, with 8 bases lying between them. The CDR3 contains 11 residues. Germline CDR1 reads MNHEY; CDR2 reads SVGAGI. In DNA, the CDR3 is TGTGCCAGCAGTTACGATGGCTGGCAGTACTTC. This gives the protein CASSYDGWQYF.

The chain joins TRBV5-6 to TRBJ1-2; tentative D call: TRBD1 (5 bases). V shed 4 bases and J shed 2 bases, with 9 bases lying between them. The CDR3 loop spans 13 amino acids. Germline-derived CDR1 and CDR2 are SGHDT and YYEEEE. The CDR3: CASSPRDNYGYTF. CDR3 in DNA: TGTGCCAGCAGCCCCAGGGACAACTATGGCTACACCTTC.

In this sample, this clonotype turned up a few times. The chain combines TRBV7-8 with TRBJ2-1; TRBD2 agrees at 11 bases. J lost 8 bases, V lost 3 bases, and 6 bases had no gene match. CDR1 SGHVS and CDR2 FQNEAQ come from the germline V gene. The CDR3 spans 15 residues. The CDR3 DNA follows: TGTGCCAGCAGCTTCGTGTCTAGCGGGGGGCATGAGCAGTTCTTC. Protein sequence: CASSFVSSGGHEQFF.

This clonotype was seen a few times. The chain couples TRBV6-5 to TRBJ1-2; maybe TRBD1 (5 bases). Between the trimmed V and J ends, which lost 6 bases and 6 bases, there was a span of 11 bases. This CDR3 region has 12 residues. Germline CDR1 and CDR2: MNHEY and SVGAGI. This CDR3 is CASSFDRNGYTF. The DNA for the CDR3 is TGTGCCAGCAGCTTTGACAGAAATGGCTACACCTTC.

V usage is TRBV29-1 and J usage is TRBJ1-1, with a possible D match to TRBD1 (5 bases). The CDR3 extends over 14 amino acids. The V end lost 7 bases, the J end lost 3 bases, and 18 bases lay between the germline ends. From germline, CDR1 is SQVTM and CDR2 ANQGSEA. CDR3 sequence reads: CSAGTSSTHTEAFF. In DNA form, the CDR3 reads TGCAGCGCGGGGACCTCTTCGACCCACACTGAAGCTTTCTTT.

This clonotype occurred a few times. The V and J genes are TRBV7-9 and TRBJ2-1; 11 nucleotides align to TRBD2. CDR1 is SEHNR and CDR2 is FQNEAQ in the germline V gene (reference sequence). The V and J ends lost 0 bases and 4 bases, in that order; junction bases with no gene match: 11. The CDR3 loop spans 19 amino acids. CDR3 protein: CASSLALVFGTSGYNEQFF. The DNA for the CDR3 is TGTGCCAGCAGCTTAGCGTTGGTTTTTGGGACTAGCGGTTACAATGAGCAGTTCTTC.

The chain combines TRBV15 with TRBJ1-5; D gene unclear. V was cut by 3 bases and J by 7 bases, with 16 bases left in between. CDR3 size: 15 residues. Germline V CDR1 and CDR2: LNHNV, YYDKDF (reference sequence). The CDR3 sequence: CATSSPGLGWQPQHF. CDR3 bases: TGTGCCACCAGCAGCCCGGGGTTGGGGTGGCAGCCCCAGCATTTT.

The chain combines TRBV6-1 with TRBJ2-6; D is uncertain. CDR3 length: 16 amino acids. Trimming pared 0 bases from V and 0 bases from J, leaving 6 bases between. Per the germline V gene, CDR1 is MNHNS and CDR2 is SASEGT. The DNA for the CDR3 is TGTGCCAGCAGTGAAGCGCGATTCTCTGGGGCCAACGTCCTGACTTTC. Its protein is CASSEARFSGANVLTF.

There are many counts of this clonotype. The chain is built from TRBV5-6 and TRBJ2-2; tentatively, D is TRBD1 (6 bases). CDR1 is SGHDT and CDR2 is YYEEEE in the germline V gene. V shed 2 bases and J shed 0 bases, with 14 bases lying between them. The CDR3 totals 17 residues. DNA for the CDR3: TGTGCCAGCAGCTTATTACAGGGCCTTTCGAACACCGGGGAGCTGTTTTTT. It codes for CASSLLQGLSNTGELFF.

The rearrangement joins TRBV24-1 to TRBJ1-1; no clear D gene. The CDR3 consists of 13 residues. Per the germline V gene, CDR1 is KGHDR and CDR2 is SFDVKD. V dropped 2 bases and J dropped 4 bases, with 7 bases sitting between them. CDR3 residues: CATSDSQSTEAFF. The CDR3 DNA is TGTGCCACCAGTGATTCACAGAGCACTGAAGCTTTCTTT.

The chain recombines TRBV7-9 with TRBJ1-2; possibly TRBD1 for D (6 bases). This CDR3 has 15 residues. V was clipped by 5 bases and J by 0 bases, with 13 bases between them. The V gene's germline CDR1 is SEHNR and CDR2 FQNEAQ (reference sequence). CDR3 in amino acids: CASSPKTGSNYGYTF. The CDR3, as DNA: TGTGCCAGCAGCCCAAAGACAGGCTCTAACTATGGCTACACCTTC.

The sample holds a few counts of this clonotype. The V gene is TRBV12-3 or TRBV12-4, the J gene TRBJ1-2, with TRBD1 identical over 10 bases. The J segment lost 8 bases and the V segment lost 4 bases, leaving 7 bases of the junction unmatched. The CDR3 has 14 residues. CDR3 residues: CASSSGTGVGGYTF. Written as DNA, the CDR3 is TGTGCCAGCAGTTCTGGGACAGGGGTGGGCGGCTACACCTTC.

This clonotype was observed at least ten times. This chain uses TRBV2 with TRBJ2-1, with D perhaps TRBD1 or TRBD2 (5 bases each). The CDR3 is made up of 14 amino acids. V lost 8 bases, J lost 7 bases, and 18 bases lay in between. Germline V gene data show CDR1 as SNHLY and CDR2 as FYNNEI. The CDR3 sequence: CASSSEGEPNEQFF. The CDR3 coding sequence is TGTGCCAGCTCCTCGGAAGGGGAGCCGAATGAGCAGTTCTTC.

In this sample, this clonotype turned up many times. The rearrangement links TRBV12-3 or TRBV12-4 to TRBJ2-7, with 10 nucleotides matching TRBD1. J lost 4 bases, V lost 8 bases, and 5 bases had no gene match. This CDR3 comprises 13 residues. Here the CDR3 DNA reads TGTGCCAGCGAGGGACAGGGGATGTACGAGCAGTACTTC. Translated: CASEGQGMYEQYF.

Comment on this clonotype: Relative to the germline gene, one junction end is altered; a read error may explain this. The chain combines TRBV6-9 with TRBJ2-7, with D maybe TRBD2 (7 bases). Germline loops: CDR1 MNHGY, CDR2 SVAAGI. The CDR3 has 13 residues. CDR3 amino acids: CGRRAGVGGEQYF. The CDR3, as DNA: TGCGGCCGCAGGGCGGGAGTAGGGGGCGAGCAGTACTTC.